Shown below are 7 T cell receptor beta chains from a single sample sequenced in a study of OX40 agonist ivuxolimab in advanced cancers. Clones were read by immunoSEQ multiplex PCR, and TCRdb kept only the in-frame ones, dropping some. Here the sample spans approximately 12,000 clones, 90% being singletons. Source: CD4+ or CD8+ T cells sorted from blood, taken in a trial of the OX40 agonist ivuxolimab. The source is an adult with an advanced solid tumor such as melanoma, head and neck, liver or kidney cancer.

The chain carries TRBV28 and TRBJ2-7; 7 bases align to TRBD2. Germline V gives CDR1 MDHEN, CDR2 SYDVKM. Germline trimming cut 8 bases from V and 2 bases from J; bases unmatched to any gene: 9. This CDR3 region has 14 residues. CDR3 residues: CASALASNTYEQYF. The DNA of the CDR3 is TGTGCCAGCGCACTAGCGTCAAACACCTACGAGCAGTACTTC.

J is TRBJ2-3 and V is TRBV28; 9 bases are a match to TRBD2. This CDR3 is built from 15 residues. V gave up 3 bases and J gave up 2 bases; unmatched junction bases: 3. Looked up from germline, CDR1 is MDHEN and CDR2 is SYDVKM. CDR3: CASSFIAGATDTQYF. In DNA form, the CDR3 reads TGTGCCAGCAGTTTTATAGCGGGAGCCACAGATACGCAGTATTTT.

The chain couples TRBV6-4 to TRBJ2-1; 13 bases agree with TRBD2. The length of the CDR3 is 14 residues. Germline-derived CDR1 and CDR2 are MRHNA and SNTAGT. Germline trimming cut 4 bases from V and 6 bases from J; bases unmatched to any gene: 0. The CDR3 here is CASSGLAGGNEQFF. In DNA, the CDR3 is TGTGCCAGCAGTGGACTAGCGGGAGGCAATGAGCAGTTCTTC.

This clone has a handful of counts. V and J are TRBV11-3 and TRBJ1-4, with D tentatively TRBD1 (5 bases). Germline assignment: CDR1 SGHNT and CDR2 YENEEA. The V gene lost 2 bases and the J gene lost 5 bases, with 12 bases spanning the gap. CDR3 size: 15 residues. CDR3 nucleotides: TGTGCCAGCAGCTTATGGGGGAGGGGAAATGAAAAACTGTTTTTT. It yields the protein CASSLWGRGNEKLFF.

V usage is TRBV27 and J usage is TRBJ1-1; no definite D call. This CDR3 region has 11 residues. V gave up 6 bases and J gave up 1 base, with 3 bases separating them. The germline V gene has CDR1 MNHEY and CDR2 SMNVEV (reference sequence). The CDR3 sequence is CASRANTEAFF. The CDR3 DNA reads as TGTGCCAGCAGAGCGAACACTGAAGCTTTCTTT.

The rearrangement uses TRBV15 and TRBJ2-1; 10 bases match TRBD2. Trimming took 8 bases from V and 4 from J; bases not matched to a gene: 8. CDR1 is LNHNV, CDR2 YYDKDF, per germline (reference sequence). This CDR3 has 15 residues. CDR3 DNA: TGTGCCACCGGAATAGCGGGAGGTGGATACAATGAGCAGTTCTTC. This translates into CATGIAGGGYNEQFF.

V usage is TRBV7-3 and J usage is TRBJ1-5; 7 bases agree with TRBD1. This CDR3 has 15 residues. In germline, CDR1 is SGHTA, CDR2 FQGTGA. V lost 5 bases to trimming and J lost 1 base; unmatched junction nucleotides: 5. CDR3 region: CASSPDRESNQPQHF. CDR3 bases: TGTGCCAGCAGCCCCGACAGGGAAAGCAATCAGCCCCAGCATTTT.